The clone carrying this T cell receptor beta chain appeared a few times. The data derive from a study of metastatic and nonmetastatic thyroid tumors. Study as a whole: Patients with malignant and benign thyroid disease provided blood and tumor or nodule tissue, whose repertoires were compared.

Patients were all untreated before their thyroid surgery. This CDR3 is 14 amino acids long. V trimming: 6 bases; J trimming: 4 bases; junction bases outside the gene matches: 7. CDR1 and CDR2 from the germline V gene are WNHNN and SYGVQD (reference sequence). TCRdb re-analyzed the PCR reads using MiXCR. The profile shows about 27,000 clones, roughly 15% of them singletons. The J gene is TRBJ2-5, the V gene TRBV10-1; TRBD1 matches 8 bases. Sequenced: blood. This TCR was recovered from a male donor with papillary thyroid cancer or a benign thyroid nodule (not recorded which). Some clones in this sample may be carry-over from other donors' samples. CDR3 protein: CASSAATGGETQYF. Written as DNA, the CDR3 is TGCGCCAGCAGCGCCGCCACAGGGGGAGAGACCCAGTACTTC.